This is a list of T cell receptor beta chains from one sample in a study of T cell responses to AZD1222 COVID-19 vaccine. Profiling relied on immunoSEQ multiplex PCR, and the TCRdb table lists in-frame clones only, not all of them. The sample lists about 96,000 clones, around 90% occurring once. Sequencing was performed on peripheral blood, taken on day 0 of AZD1222 vaccination. The receptor set was obtained from an adult in good health. Both conserved end residues are part of each CDR3. D genes are given only for firm matches. Size tells how often a clone was seen (once, few, many) or the class of an expanded clone, and some rows leave it out.

size | J | D | V | DNA | CDR3
. | TRBJ1-3 | . | TRBV29-1 | TGCAGCGTTGACATCTCTGGAAACACCATATATTTT | CSVDISGNTIYF
few | TRBJ1-2 | TRBD1 | TRBV28 | TGTGCCAGCACCGGGGACAGGGGCGGCTACACCTTC | CASTGDRGGYTF
. | TRBJ2-7 | . | TRBV7-2 | TGTGCCAGCAGACCGGACAAAAGCTCCTACGAGCAGTACTTC | CASRPDKSSYEQYF
. | TRBJ2-1 | TRBD2 | TRBV7-3 | TGTGCCAGCAGCCATCCGGGACTAGCGGGTCCTACGGGGGGGAATGAGCAGTTCTTC | CASSHPGLAGPTGGNEQFF
. | TRBJ1-4 | . | TRBV30 | TGTGCCTGGACCTTCGACAGGGAAAAACTGTTTTTT | CAWTFDREKLFF
medium-sized | TRBJ1-1 | . | TRBV7-3 | TGTGCCAGCAGCTCATCAGTGAACACTGAAGCTTTCTTT | CASSSSVNTEAFF
. | TRBJ2-4 | . | TRBV2 | TGTGCCAGCAGTGATCCGGGGGAAAGCATTCAGTACTTC | CASSDPGESIQYF
. | TRBJ1-5 | . | TRBV19 | TGTGCCAGTAGTGTAGACAGCCAGAATCAGCCCCAGCATTTT | CASSVDSQNQPQHF
. | TRBJ2-3 | TRBD2 | TRBV30 | TGTGCCTGGAGTACCAACGGGAGGGCGGGGGATACGCAGTATTTT | CAWSTNGRAGDTQYF
. | TRBJ2-2 | . | TRBV10-3 | TGTGCCATCAGTGCCGACCCCCCAAACACCGGGGAGCTGTTTTTT | CAISADPPNTGELFF
. | TRBJ2-2 | . | TRBV28 | TGTGCCACCGTAGGGGGGAACACCGGGGAGCTGTTTTTT | CATVGGNTGELFF
. | TRBJ2-1 | . | TRBV9 | TGTGCCAGCAGCGTAGCAACTCAAGGCAATGAGCAGTTCTTC | CASSVATQGNEQFF
. | TRBJ2-7 | . | TRBV7-9 | TGTGCCAGCAGCTTGGGGACGACCGGCTACGAGCAGTACTTC | CASSLGTTGYEQYF
. | TRBJ2-7 | . | TRBV6-5 | TGTGCCAGCAGTTACTCCCACCTCGTCCACAGTGAGCAGTACTTC | CASSYSHLVHSEQYF
. | TRBJ2-2 | . | TRBV7-2 | TGTGCCAGCAGCTCAACTACGAACACCGGGGAGCTGTTTTTT | CASSSTTNTGELFF
. | TRBJ2-5 | . | TRBV5-4 | TGTGCCAGCAGCTTGGTAACAGGACGTTGGGAGACCCAGTACTTC | CASSLVTGRWETQYF
. | TRBJ2-7 | . | TRBV19 | TGTGCCAGTAGTATTGCCAGCTTCTCCTACGAGCAGTACTTC | CASSIASFSYEQYF